A single sample is the source of the 28 T cell receptor beta chains below, sequenced in a study of shared clonotypes between healthy human individuals. Terminally differentiated effector memory CD45RA+ cells were excluded from the naive CD8 cells, which were CD45RO-negative and positively selected for CCR7. TCRdb's copy holds only in-frame clones and misses some; the assay was immunoSEQ multiplex PCR. The sample lists nearly 2 million clones; about 95% were seen once. The sequenced sample was naive CD8+ T cells sorted from blood. The source is a man aged 18 to 29 in good health.

This clone was seen a single time. The V call is TRBV27, the J call TRBJ2-1; no clear D. The CDR3 sequence is 13 residues long. V was cut by 4 bases and J by 6 bases, with 10 bases left in between. Germline-derived CDR1 and CDR2 are MNHEY and SMNVEV (reference sequence). CDR3 protein: CASSYWVGNEQFF. The CDR3, as DNA: TGTGCCAGCAGTTATTGGGTCGGCAATGAGCAGTTCTTC.

The chain recombines TRBV4-1 with TRBJ2-5; TRBD2 matches at 8 bases. This CDR3 region has 17 residues. Germline values: CDR1 MGHRA, CDR2 YSYEKL. After removal of 2 bases from V and 6 bases from J, the junction contained 14 bases not matched to a gene. CDR3 DNA sequence: TGCGCCAGCAGCCAATCCCTCTCAGCGGGAGATACGAAGACCCAGTACTTC. It translates to CASSQSLSAGDTKTQYF.

The V gene is TRBV7-9, the J gene TRBJ2-7; D might be TRBD1 (6 bases). The germline V gene has CDR1 SEHNR and CDR2 FQNEAQ (reference sequence). The V end was cut by 0 bases, the J end by 2 bases, with 14 bases between. This CDR3 has 16 residues. In nucleotides, the CDR3 is TGTGCCAGCAGCTTAGCGCAGGGGCCGAGAACCTACGAGCAGTACTTC. Protein: CASSLAQGPRTYEQYF.

The chain couples TRBV27 to TRBJ2-7, with D possibly TRBD1 on 5 matching bases. Germline V lookup: CDR1 MNHEY, CDR2 SMNVEV (reference sequence). The V end was cut by 3 bases, the J end by 6 bases, with 15 bases between. CDR3 size: 14 residues. CDR3 region: CASSFGNRLAEQYF. The CDR3 DNA reads TGTGCCAGCAGTTTTGGGAACAGGCTCGCCGAGCAGTACTTC.

Concerning this clone: One junction end does not reproduce the germline sequence, and a read error may be involved. The V and J genes are TRBV29-1 and TRBJ2-3; D is possibly TRBD1 (5 bases). Per germline, CDR1 SQVTM and CDR2 ANQGSEA. The CDR3 spans 13 residues. CDR3: CSVEGQGLGTQYF. The DNA of the CDR3 is TGCAGCGTAGAAGGGCAGGGCTTAGGTACGCAGTATTTT.

As regards this clone: The same CDR3 can be traced to other DNA sequences in this sample. The rearrangement links TRBV4-1 to TRBJ1-1; possible D gene TRBD1, 5 bases. Germline CDR1 reads MGHRA; CDR2 reads YSYEKL. The CDR3 is 13 residues long. The V gene lost 4 bases and the J gene lost 1 base, with 7 bases spanning the gap. The CDR3 sequence: CASSRGGNTEAFF. CDR3 nucleotides: TGCGCCAGCAGCCGCGGGGGGAACACTGAAGCTTTCTTT.

The CDR3 coding sequence is TGTGCCAGCAGTTACAGCTCTGCAGGCGGGGCTGAAGCTTTCTTT. This gives the protein CASSYSSAGGAEAFF. The V call is TRBV6-5, the J call TRBJ1-1; D remains unclear. The CDR3 is 15 amino acids. Germline V gives CDR1 MNHEY, CDR2 SVGAGI. V was clipped by 2 bases and J by 6 bases, with 16 bases between them.

V and J are TRBV5-4 and TRBJ1-1; D is unresolved. Germline values: CDR1 SGHNT, CDR2 YYREEE (reference sequence). The CDR3 sequence is 14 residues long. V lost 2 bases to trimming and J lost 3 bases, with 11 bases between them. The CDR3 loop reads CASSFAGVDTEAFF. The CDR3 coding sequence is TGTGCCAGCAGCTTTGCCGGGGTAGACACTGAAGCTTTCTTT.

The chain couples TRBV11-2 to TRBJ2-1, with D possibly TRBD2 on 6 matching bases. The germline V gene encodes CDR1 SGHAT and CDR2 FQNNGV. The germline V and J ends were trimmed by 5 bases and 9 bases, with 17 bases remaining between them. The CDR3 consists of 14 residues. CDR3 nucleotides: TGTGCCAGCAGCAGCCGGGACTCCTCGTCTGAGCAGTTCTTC. Its translation: CASSSRDSSSEQFF.

The chain is built from TRBV13 and TRBJ2-7; D gene uncertain. Germline V gene lookup returns CDR1 PRHDT and CDR2 FYEKMQ (reference sequence). The germline V and J ends were trimmed by 0 bases and 3 bases, with 6 bases remaining between them. This CDR3 comprises 13 residues. CDR3 sequence: CASSLGERYEQYF. The DNA of the CDR3 is TGTGCCAGCAGCTTAGGCGAGCGCTACGAGCAGTACTTC.

V gene TRBV2 combines with J gene TRBJ1-6, with D unresolved. Germline CDR1 is SNHLY and CDR2 is FYNNEI. There are 12 residues in the CDR3. The V gene lost 2 bases and the J gene lost 7 bases, with 3 bases spanning the gap. The CDR3 region is CASSETNSPLHF. The CDR3 DNA sequence: TGTGCCAGCAGTGAAACAAATTCACCCCTCCACTTT.

The CDR3 sequence is CASSYSSVRGTGELFF. CDR3 DNA: TGTGCCAGCAGTTACTCCAGCGTGAGGGGTACCGGGGAGCTGTTTTTT. The chain has TRBV6-5 and TRBJ2-2, with D possibly called TRBD1 or TRBD2 (5 bases each). V gave up 0 bases and J gave up 5 bases, with 13 bases separating them. This CDR3 region has 16 residues. CDR1 MNHEY and CDR2 SVGAGI come from the germline V gene.

This clone was counted once. The rearrangement joins TRBV19 to TRBJ2-3; TRBD2 matches at 11 bases. Per the germline V gene, CDR1 is LNHDA and CDR2 is SQIVND (reference sequence). This CDR3 is 14 amino acids long. The V and J ends lost 8 bases and 6 bases, in that order; junction bases with no gene match: 7. In nucleotides, the CDR3 is TGTGCCAGTGGAGGGACTAGCGGAGGGGATACGCAGTATTTT. The encoded protein is CASGGTSGGDTQYF.

The chain is built from TRBV9 and TRBJ1-1; D is ambiguous. CDR1 and CDR2 (germline): SGDLS, YYNGEE. The CDR3 has 13 amino acids. V was shortened by 0 bases and J by 7 bases, with 10 bases between the two germline ends. The CDR3 region has the DNA TGTGCCAGCAGCGTAGACCCAGTGAGTGAAGCTTTCTTT. This translates into CASSVDPVSEAFF.

This chain joins TRBV2 and TRBJ1-5; D might be TRBD1 (5 bases). CDR3 length: 15 residues. Germline-derived CDR1 and CDR2 are SNHLY and FYNNEI. Trimming stripped 4 bases from V and 1 base from J, with 11 bases between. The CDR3 spells CASSGPQGSNQPQHF. The CDR3 DNA reads TGTGCCAGCAGTGGACCGCAGGGAAGCAATCAGCCCCAGCATTTT.

The chain uses TRBV19 and TRBJ2-4; a weak D match, TRBD2 (5 bases). In germline, CDR1 is LNHDA, CDR2 SQIVND (reference sequence). The CDR3 is made up of 13 amino acids. V was pared by 5 bases and J by 3 bases, with 8 bases between. CDR3 sequence reads: CASSEGVKNIQYF. DNA for the CDR3: TGTGCCAGTAGTGAGGGAGTCAAAAACATTCAGTACTTC. The full variable domain, with the rest looked up from reference TRBV19 and TRBJ2-4, is DGGITQSPKYLFRKEGQNVTLSCEQNLNHDAMYWYRQDPGQGLRLIYYSQIVNDFQKGDIAEGYSVSREKKESFPLTVTSAQKNPTAFYLCASSEGVKNIQYFGAGTRLSVL.

The J gene is TRBJ1-1, the V gene TRBV2; D might be TRBD1 (5 bases). The V gene lost 3 bases and the J gene lost 0 bases, with 8 bases spanning the gap. Germline CDR1 and CDR2: SNHLY and FYNNEI. CDR3 length: 14 amino acids. The CDR3 here is CASSERGVNTEAFF. The CDR3 region has the DNA TGTGCCAGCAGTGAGAGAGGGGTGAACACTGAAGCTTTCTTT.

The chain uses TRBV7-9 and TRBJ2-5; D might be TRBD1 (6 bases). CDR3 size: 14 residues. Deletions cut 2 bases from V and 5 bases from J, with 12 bases between. From germline, CDR1 is SEHNR and CDR2 FQNEAQ (reference sequence). The CDR3 loop reads CASSLKGGDETQYF. In DNA, the CDR3 is TGTGCCAGCAGCTTAAAAGGGGGTGATGAGACCCAGTACTTC.

This chain joins TRBV11-2 and TRBJ2-3; 15 bases fit TRBD2. The germline gives CDR1 SGHAT, CDR2 FQNNGV. The CDR3 consists of 17 residues. Unmatched junction bases numbered 6, after V lost 5 bases and J lost 3 bases. CDR3 protein: CASSRTSGGARTDTQYF. CDR3 DNA sequence: TGTGCCAGCAGCCGGACTAGCGGGGGGGCCCGGACAGATACGCAGTATTTT.

The chain links TRBV9 to TRBJ1-4, with 9 nucleotides matching TRBD1. The germline gives CDR1 SGDLS, CDR2 YYNGEE. J lost 4 bases, V lost 0 bases, and 1 base had no gene match. The CDR3 loop spans 15 amino acids. The CDR3 coding sequence is TGTGCCAGCAGCGTAGGGGACAGGGTTAATGAAAAACTGTTTTTT. Its translation is CASSVGDRVNEKLFF.

The chain carries TRBV30 and TRBJ2-1; 10 bases agree with TRBD2. V was pared by 4 bases and J by 7 bases, with 10 bases of the junction left unmatched. CDR3 size: 15 residues. Germline assignment: CDR1 GTSNPN and CDR2 SVGIG (reference sequence). CDR3 residues: CAWIDTSGVWNEQFF. As DNA, the CDR3 is TGTGCCTGGATCGACACTAGCGGGGTTTGGAATGAGCAGTTCTTC.

The V call is TRBV27, the J call TRBJ2-3, with 9 bases lining up with TRBD2. J gave up 2 bases and V 7 bases, and 7 bases lay outside the gene matches. Looked up from germline, CDR1 is MNHEY and CDR2 is SMNVEV (reference sequence). The CDR3 length is 15 residues. The CDR3 DNA follows: TGTGCCAGCAAGAGTCTAGCGGGGTCCACAGATACGCAGTATTTT. Its protein product is CASKSLAGSTDTQYF.

The chain recombines TRBV5-6 with TRBJ2-3, with no clear D. The CDR3 runs 13 residues. Trimming took off 4 bases at V and 3 bases at J, with 9 bases between the two ends. CDR1 and CDR2 from the germline V gene are SGHDT and YYEEEE. The CDR3 loop is CASSLQGTDTQYF. In nucleotides, the CDR3 is TGTGCCAGCAGCCTACAAGGTACAGATACGCAGTATTTT.

V is TRBV18 and J is TRBJ2-7; D is possibly TRBD1 or TRBD2 (5 bases each). The CDR3 is 15 amino acids. The germline gives CDR1 KGHSH, CDR2 LQKENI. The V end lost 3 bases, the J end lost 2 bases, and 14 bases lay between the germline ends. CDR3: CASSPPGTHPYEQYF. CDR3 coding DNA: TGTGCCAGCTCACCGCCGGGGACGCATCCCTACGAGCAGTACTTC. The whole variable domain, filled in from reference TRBV18 and TRBJ2-7, reads NAGVMQNPRHLVRRRGQEARLRCSPMKGHSHVYWYRQLPEEGLKFMVYLQKENIIDESGMPKERFSAEFPKEGPSILRIQQVVRGDSAAYFCASSPPGTHPYEQYFGPGTRLTVT.

About this clone: The same CDR3 can be traced to other DNA sequences in this sample. This chain connects TRBV27 to TRBJ2-7; TRBD2 matches 9 bases. Germline CDR1 reads MNHEY; CDR2 reads SMNVEV (reference sequence). The junction had 3 bases not matched to a gene; V was cut back by 6 bases and J by 0 bases. CDR3 length: 14 amino acids. CDR3 loop: CASSSTSGSYEQYF. CDR3 in DNA: TGTGCCAGCAGCTCGACTAGCGGCTCCTACGAGCAGTACTTC.

As to this clone: Other DNA sequences in this sample translate to the same CDR3. This chain joins TRBV7-9 and TRBJ2-7; the D call may be TRBD1 or TRBD2 (6 bases each). The V gene lost 4 bases and the J gene lost 0 bases, with 7 bases spanning the gap. The CDR3 sequence is 13 residues long. Germline V gene sequence: CDR1 SEHNR, CDR2 FQNEAQ (reference sequence). DNA for the CDR3: TGTGCCAGCAGCTCGGGGGCCTCCTACGAGCAGTACTTC. It specifies CASSSGASYEQYF.

The chain joins TRBV7-8 to TRBJ2-7; 7 nucleotides match TRBD2. The trim removed 2 bases at V and 7 bases at J, leaving 11 bases unmatched. The germline gives CDR1 SGHVS, CDR2 FQNEAQ. This CDR3 is built from 15 residues. CDR3 loop: CASSLYSREGREQYF. CDR3 bases: TGTGCCAGCAGCTTATATTCCAGGGAGGGAAGAGAGCAGTACTTC.

The chain recombines TRBV21-1 with TRBJ1-1; the DNA was not used to check the table's D call, TRBD1. TRBV21-1 is recorded as a pseudogene. The CDR3 extends over 17 amino acids. The CDR3 DNA reads as TGTGCCAGCAGCAAAGAAGTTACAGGGGGGGAGGACACTGAAGCTTTCTTT. Protein sequence: CASSKEVTGGEDTEAFF.